The rows below give T cell receptor beta chains drawn from one sample of a study of shared clonotypes between healthy human individuals. Sequencing was performed with immunoSEQ multiplex PCR; in TCRdb, only in-frame clones are kept and a portion is missing. The sample records 560,000 or so clones, about 96% being singletons. The source material was naive CD8+ T cells sorted from blood. The receptors originated from a woman under 40 in good health. The conserved cysteine and the conserved F or W are not part of the CDR3 here. Where a row states a size, it is once, few, many or the class of an expanded clone; other rows omit it.

cdr3_aa clone_size j_call v_call
ASSYWLEDTDTQY NA TRBJ2-3 TRBV6-6
ASSSPIRETQY NA TRBJ2-5 TRBV7-8
ASSYGGMNTEAF NA TRBJ1-1 TRBV5-1
ASSHQTGEQY NA TRBJ2-7 TRBV4-2
ASSLMAGGGETQY NA TRBJ2-5 TRBV5-5
ASSVGVGNQPQH NA TRBJ1-5 TRBV2
SVQGAGYGYT NA TRBJ1-2 TRBV29-1
ASSLALEQY NA TRBJ2-7 TRBV6-1
ASSPSVGRYSYEQY NA TRBJ2-7 TRBV27
ASSQDGLAGSTDTQY NA TRBJ2-3 TRBV4-1
ASGKSSYNEQF NA TRBJ2-1 TRBV5-4
ASSLKGIQGRATNYGYT NA TRBJ1-2 TRBV7-3
ASSLTGQLSSYEQY once TRBJ2-7 TRBV5-6
TSSQEKLGRVFYEQY NA NA TRBV1
ASSEAWDPSYEQY NA TRBJ2-7 TRBV6-1
ASSVGLANNEQF NA TRBJ2-1 TRBV9
ASSGQHDTQY NA TRBJ2-3 TRBV5-4
ASSPGRAGNSPLH NA TRBJ1-6 TRBV27
ASSLDRERPYEQY NA TRBJ2-7 TRBV7-9
ASSLWTGPQETQY NA TRBJ2-5 TRBV11-2
ASSSGILYEQY NA TRBJ2-7 TRBV27
ASSSTGGTYEQY NA TRBJ2-7 TRBV6-5
ASSLEVAGVWNEQF NA TRBJ2-1 TRBV11-2
ASSPAEGRNEQF NA TRBJ2-1 TRBV19
ASDPGLHGTQY NA TRBJ2-5 TRBV6-1
ASSSDSRQGVYYGYT NA TRBJ1-2 TRBV27
ASSEGTGDYGYT NA TRBJ1-2 TRBV6-1
ATSGRGQGATETQY NA TRBJ2-5 TRBV15
ASSPQGSDGYT NA TRBJ1-2 TRBV6-6
ASGPVGPYEQY NA TRBJ2-7 TRBV4-1
ASSPTPEGNEKLF once TRBJ1-4 TRBV5-6
ASSPYRRGNSYEQY NA TRBJ2-7 TRBV11-2
ASSASGRDNEQY NA TRBJ2-7 TRBV9
ASRGAGANVLT NA TRBJ2-6 TRBV27
ASSFIAELRDTQY NA TRBJ2-3 TRBV6-5
ASSSPGLAGPYNEQF NA TRBJ2-1 TRBV5-1
AGIPRLLGNQPQH few TRBJ1-5 TRBV19
ASSLDQGEEAF NA TRBJ1-1 TRBV13
AISLVAGAYEQY NA TRBJ2-7 TRBV28
ASSQDRGEPQH NA TRBJ1-5 TRBV14
ASSLGGRQPQH NA TRBJ1-5 TRBV5-6
ASSPRTSGSHEQY NA TRBJ2-7 TRBV19
ASSAGTGVGYEQY NA TRBJ2-7 TRBV19
ASSLLRGQGVAEQF NA TRBJ2-1 TRBV7-8
ASSNRREDYEQY NA TRBJ2-7 TRBV13
ASSKDRGRGYEQY NA TRBJ2-7 TRBV28